This TCR beta chain is from a study of T-cell memory formation after mild COVID-19 (dated by TCRdb to the early 2020s). With regard to the full study: TCR sequence clusters from the two donors were found to be largely donor specific. T-cell clones expanding and contracting after mild COVID-19 in two donors were tracked by longitudinal TCRalpha and TCRbeta repertoire sequencing. Two young, previously healthy adult volunteers, one female and one male, were included in the cohort. Study-wide findings and limitations: Balanced CD4/CD8 phenotypes were observed for clones contracting from day 15 to 85, whereas a bias towards CD4+ was observed for a second wave of clones expanding from day 15 to 37. Contracting CD4+ clones were found mainly in CM and EM memory subsets, while CD8+ clones were enriched in EMRA. Whether the second-wave clones peaking on day 37 were SARS-CoV-2 specific was not confirmed. Some responding clones were found in pre-infection memory, which suggests that pre-existing cross-reactive memory T cells took part in the SARS-CoV-2 response. The study included only a couple of mild cases, and larger cohorts that include severe cases with pre-infection samples were judged to be necessary.

This clonotype has a handful of counts. Its recognized antigen is unknown. Within one base of it there is no much larger clone, and no base qualities were kept. Ficoll-Paque density gradient centrifugation was the method used to isolate PBMCs. Reading the germline V gene gives CDR1 SQVTM and CDR2 ANQGSEA. V is clipped by 6 bases and J by 0 bases, and the sequence between their germline boundaries is 6 bases long. The CDR3 runs 11 residues from the cysteine to the phenylalanine. Kept here is only the CDR3 DNA, which spans 33 bases and is read in frame from base 1. TCRdb shows the sequencer as Illumina NovaSeq 6000. Using 5'RACE with constant-segment primers, TCRalpha and TCRbeta cDNA libraries were constructed, with sample barcodes and unique molecular identifiers added in the process. Trizol reagent was used to extract RNA from every sample. Libraries were amplified in two PCR steps, with a second sample barcode and Illumina TruSeq adapters added in the second step. Libraries were sequenced on an Illumina NovaSeq with 2 x 150 bp paired-end reads. The paper's processing steps were these. The reads were demultiplexed and collapsed into UMI-guided consensus sequences using migec v1.2.7. Using mixcr v2.1.11, the UMI consensuses were aligned to TRA and TRB V and J templates and assembled into clonotypes. Clonotypes were classified as expanded or contracted when called significant by both edgeR and NoisET, with noise models trained on biological replicates. For edgeR calls, the cutoffs were a false discovery rate-adjusted p below 0.01 and a log2 fold-change threshold of 1. As an exploratory analysis of dynamics, max-normalized trajectories of the 1000 most abundant clonotypes were examined by PCA with hierarchical clustering. Separately sequenced CD4+ and CD8+ repertoires were used to assign the CD4 or CD8 phenotype of responding clones. TCRdb trimmed public reads at Q25 via fastp, called clones via MiXCR and kept in-frame beta chains. Identical CDR3 proteins give one entry, which carries the most common genes and DNA. The V and J calls follow TCRdb's processing rather than the paper's. The sample has roughly 600,000 distinct CDR3 sequences on record, about 20% of them singletons. More than 10% of the sample lies in the top ten.

The sequence joins TRBV29-1 to TRBJ2-7; no confident D gene assignment can be made. The sequence derives from an adult woman who had mild COVID-19 (a few samples of this study predate the infection). The sample titles of this study are shuffled in the database, so cell type and time point are left out; the donor was told from shared clones. The sequencing sample was made of PBMCs or a T cell subset sorted from them (not recorded which). The CDR3 is CSVGYSYEQYF. The DNA reads as follows: TGCAGCGTCGGGTACTCCTACGAGCAGTACTTC.